This is a list of T cell receptor beta chains from one sample in a study of Ad26.COV2.S vaccination and SARS-CoV-2 variants. The repertoire was sequenced with immunoSEQ multiplex PCR; TCRdb's copy has only in-frame clones and lacks some. The sample includes some 520,000 clones, around 88% of them seen just once. The specimen was peripheral blood, collected in a trial of Ad26.COV2.S vaccine versus placebo. Source of these receptors: a person aged 18-60 years who received the Ad26.COV2.S COVID-19 vaccine or a placebo. Each CDR3 is given with its conserved first and last residue. The D gene is left open where the match is weak. Only part of the rows carry a size: once, few, many, or a class if the clone is expanded.

CASSRDSYEQYF TGTGCCAGTTCCCGGGATTCCTACGAGCAGTACTTC TRBJ2-7 . once TRBV19
CASSLDVAGVRYF TGTGCTAGCAGCTTAGACGTCGCGGGAGTACGGTATTTT TRBJ2-3 TRBD2 . TRBV7-7
CASSPRAGNSPLHF TGTGCCAGCAGCCCTCGTGCAGGGAATTCACCCCTCCACTTT TRBJ1-6 . . TRBV14
CATSREGGPNEQFF TGTGCCACCAGCAGAGAAGGAGGGCCCAATGAGCAGTTCTTC TRBJ2-1 . . TRBV15
CASSLYSQGASYNEQFF TGTGCCAGCAGTTTGTATTCGCAGGGGGCTTCCTACAATGAGCAGTTCTTC TRBJ2-1 TRBD1 . TRBV27
CASSDLLRRGEKLFF TGTGCCAGTAGCGACTTACTCAGGAGGGGTGAAAAACTGTTTTTT TRBJ1-4 . . TRBV19
CAWSAGGSYNEQFF TGTGCCTGGAGTGCGGGGGGCTCCTACAATGAGCAGTTCTTC TRBJ2-1 TRBD2 . TRBV30
CASSVQGADEQFF TGTGCCAGTAGCGTACAGGGGGCGGATGAGCAGTTCTTC TRBJ2-1 TRBD1 . TRBV19
CASSDGTGRLNTEAFF TGTGCCAGCTCGGACGGGACAGGGAGATTGAACACTGAAGCTTTCTTT TRBJ1-1 TRBD1 few TRBV18
CASSLGMLSQETQYF TGTGCCAGCAGCTTAGGAATGCTCTCACAAGAGACCCAGTACTTC TRBJ2-5 . . TRBV11-2
CARSADRDSPLHF TGTGCCAGGTCCGCGGACAGGGATTCACCCCTCCACTTT TRBJ1-6 TRBD1 . TRBV2
CASSHRLGRETQYF TGTGCCAGTAGTCATCGACTAGGACGAGAGACCCAGTACTTC TRBJ2-5 . . TRBV19
CASSPSGSEKLFF TGTGCCAGCAGCCCGTCGGGCAGCGAAAAACTGTTTTTT TRBJ1-4 . . TRBV2
CASSRGLAGQETQYF TGTGCCAGCAGCCGCGGACTAGCGGGCCAAGAGACCCAGTACTTC TRBJ2-5 TRBD2 . TRBV6-5
CASSKTSGRTNTGELFF TGTGCCAGTAGTAAGACTAGCGGGAGGACAAACACCGGGGAGCTGTTTTTT TRBJ2-2 TRBD2 . TRBV19
CASSSSGSIDEQFF TGTGCCAGCAGCTCTAGCGGGAGCATTGATGAGCAGTTCTTC TRBJ2-1 TRBD2 . TRBV7-6
CASSLQGANHEQYF TGTGCCAGTAGTTTACAGGGGGCAAATCACGAGCAGTACTTC TRBJ2-7 TRBD1 . TRBV19
CATSSDREVEKLFF TGTGCCACCAGCAGCGACAGGGAAGTTGAAAAACTGTTTTTT TRBJ1-4 TRBD1 once TRBV15
CSAIPQAGYTF TGCAGTGCCATACCCCAAGCCGGCTACACCTTC TRBJ1-2 . . TRBV20-1
CASSSPRWQYF TGTGCCAGCAGCTCCCCAAGATGGCAGTATTTT TRBJ2-3 . . TRBV7-8
CASRGSYNSPLHF TGTGCCAGCAGGGGTTCCTATAATTCACCCCTCCACTTT TRBJ1-6 . . TRBV6-5
CASSVAGTGGEEAFF TGTGCCAGCAGCGTAGCAGGGACAGGAGGGGAAGAAGCTTTCTTT TRBJ1-1 TRBD1 . TRBV9
CASSFGFGARQYF TGTGCCAGCAGTTTTGGGTTTGGGGCGCGGCAGTACTTC TRBJ2-7 . . TRBV12-3/TRBV12-4
CASSSFTGGAAGANVLTF TGTGCCAGCAGTTCCTTTACAGGGGGCGCCGCAGGGGCCAACGTCCTGACTTTC TRBJ2-6 TRBD1 once TRBV28
CASSLARLSGNTIYF TGTGCCAGCAGTTTGGCCCGCTTATCTGGAAACACCATATATTTT TRBJ1-3 . once TRBV28
CAARTGGYRGYEQYF TGTGCCGCGAGGACAGGGGGCTATAGGGGTTACGAGCAGTACTTC TRBJ2-7 TRBD1 once TRBV10-3
CASSLTPSSYNEQFF TGTGCCAGCAGCTTAACCCCTAGCTCCTACAATGAGCAGTTCTTC TRBJ2-1 . . TRBV7-2
CASSRGGRDTDTQYF TGTGCCAGCTCACGAGGCGGGAGAGACACAGATACGCAGTATTTT TRBJ2-3 TRBD2 . TRBV18
CASTASSGANVLTF TGTGCCAGTACCGCGTCCTCTGGGGCCAACGTCCTGACTTTC TRBJ2-6 . . TRBV19
CASSLVLAGEQYF TGCGCCAGCAGCTTGGTTCTAGCGGGGGAGCAGTACTTC TRBJ2-7 TRBD2 . TRBV5-1
CASRRQGQGYNEQFF TGCGCCAGCAGGCGGCAGGGACAGGGGTACAATGAGCAGTTCTTC TRBJ2-1 TRBD1 . TRBV5-1
CASMTRGGSFNTQYF TGTGCCAGTATGACCCGTGGCGGGAGTTTTAATACGCAGTATTTT TRBJ2-3 TRBD2 . TRBV19
CASIDGTSSYNEQFF TGTGCCAGCATCGACGGGACCAGCTCCTACAATGAGCAGTTCTTC TRBJ2-1 . . TRBV28
CASLRSGGRNYGYTF TGTGCCAGCTTGAGGAGCGGAGGGAGAAACTATGGCTACACCTTC TRBJ1-2 . once TRBV6-5
CASSLGGYQGYNEQFF TGCGCCAGCAGCTTGGGGGGCTACCAGGGGTACAATGAGCAGTTCTTC TRBJ2-1 . . TRBV5-1
CASSLIGAMGRGNQPQHF TGTGCCAGCAGCCTTATCGGGGCTATGGGCAGGGGCAACCAGCCCCAGCATTTT TRBJ1-5 . . TRBV27
CASSVASGRQETQYF TGTGCCAGCAGCGTTGCTAGCGGGAGACAAGAGACCCAGTACTTC TRBJ2-5 TRBD2 . TRBV9
CASSLVRQANEQFF TGTGCCAGCAGCTTAGTAAGGCAAGCTAATGAGCAGTTCTTC TRBJ2-1 . . TRBV7-9
CATSRPGRGSGGDTQYF TGTGCCACCAGCCGTCCCGGCCGGGGAAGCGGGGGAGATACGCAGTATTTT TRBJ2-3 TRBD2 . TRBV15
CASSQSSHQPQHF TGTGCCAGCAGCCAATCTTCCCATCAGCCCCAGCATTTT TRBJ1-5 . . TRBV14
CASSDRMGLAVYNEQFF TGTGCCAGCAGTGACCGCATGGGACTAGCCGTCTACAATGAGCAGTTCTTC TRBJ2-1 TRBD2 . TRBV6-1
CASSQAGGRVF TGTGCCAGCAGCCAAGCGGGCGGCCGAGTATTT TRBJ1-3 . . TRBV3-1/TRBV3-2
CSARHTDTQYF TGCAGCGCTAGGCACACAGATACGCAGTATTTT TRBJ2-3 . . TRBV29-1
CASSYSDLYEQYF TGTGCCAGCAGTTACTCGGACCTCTACGAGCAGTACTTC TRBJ2-7 . . TRBV6-6
CSARGANTEAFF TGCAGCGCCCGCGGAGCCAACACTGAAGCTTTCTTT TRBJ1-1 . . TRBV29-1
CASSSRDHNSPLHF TGTGCCAGCAGCTCCCGGGACCATAATTCACCCCTCCACTTT TRBJ1-6 . . TRBV7-3
CASSIGWETGELFF TGTGCCAGTAGTATTGGGTGGGAGACCGGGGAGCTGTTTTTT TRBJ2-2 . . TRBV19
CASSPVSGANVLTF TGTGCCAGCAGTCCCGTCTCTGGGGCCAACGTCCTGACTTTC TRBJ2-6 . . TRBV7-9
CASSYLGLGSYEQYF TGTGCCAGCAGTTACTTAGGACTGGGGAGCTACGAGCAGTACTTC TRBJ2-7 . . TRBV6-5
CASSVGPQGGYTF TGTGCCAGCAGCGTCGGCCCCCAGGGCGGCTACACCTTC TRBJ1-2 . . TRBV9
CASSKLLRETNTGELFF TGTGCCAGCAGCAAATTGCTCAGGGAGACGAACACCGGGGAGCTGTTTTTT TRBJ2-2 . . TRBV5-6
CAWATGGNTIYF TGTGCCTGGGCGACAGGCGGAAACACCATATATTTT TRBJ1-3 . . TRBV30